This T cell receptor (beta chain) originates from a study of human T cells and chemical hapten exposure. For the study at large: Small pooled library volume differences mainly caused per-sample TCR yield variation.

The study extracted total RNA from unfractionated whole blood. As regards this clonotype: Its antigen is unidentified.

The CDR3 contains 15 residues. Study-level points and caveats: Sensitization with DPC brought no change to TCRs above 1 in 1000 in frequency.

The study used a library that attached unique molecular identifiers to individual cDNA molecules. Original data processing: Counting gave a median of approximately 97,000 TCRs per sample, with values ranging from about 20,000 to 750,000. TCRdb passed the 5' RACE reads through MiXCR, listing each CDR3 protein once. TCRdb, not the original authors, processed these V and J calls. The table shows 81,000 or so distinct CDR3 sequences, with approximately 7.7% occurring only once. The chain recombines TRBV21-1 with TRBJ2-5; the listed D gene, TRBD2, was not tested against the DNA. TRBV21-1 is a known pseudogene. The receptor's source is a male donor in good health. For the CDR3, the DNA is TGTGCCAGTCCCCCTAGCGGGGGGGCTCGGGAGACCCAGTACTTC. It yields the protein CASPPSGGARETQYF.